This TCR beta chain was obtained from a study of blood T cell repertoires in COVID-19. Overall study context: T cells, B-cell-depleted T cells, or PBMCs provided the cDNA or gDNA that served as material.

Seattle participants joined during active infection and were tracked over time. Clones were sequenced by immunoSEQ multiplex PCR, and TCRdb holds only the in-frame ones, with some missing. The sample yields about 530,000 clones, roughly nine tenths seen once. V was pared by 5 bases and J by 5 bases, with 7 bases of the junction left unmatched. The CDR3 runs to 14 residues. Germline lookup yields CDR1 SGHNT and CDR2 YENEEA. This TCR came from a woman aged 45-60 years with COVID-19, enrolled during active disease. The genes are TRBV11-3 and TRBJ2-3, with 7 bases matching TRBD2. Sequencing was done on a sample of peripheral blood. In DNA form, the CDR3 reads TGTGCCAGCAGCACCCAGCGGGGAGGAGATACGCAGTATTTT. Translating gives CASSTQRGGDTQYF.